This TCR beta chain was documented in a study of Ad26.COV2.S vaccination and SARS-CoV-2 variants. Study-wide points: Total responses of T cells may have been underestimated by the analyses of TCR breadth and depth.

Repertoires were generated with immunoSEQ multiplex PCR, while TCRdb's copy carries only in-frame clones and drops some. This table has about 180,000 clones, roughly nine tenths appearing once. Turning to this clone: Its antigen remains unidentified.

The source of this sequence is a human donor who had recovered from COVID-19. The sample was peripheral blood, taken after recovery from COVID-19.

CDR3 nucleotides: TGCGCCAGCAGCCAAGTCAGCTCCAATCAGCCCCAGCATTTT. Translated: CASSQVSSNQPQHF. V gene TRBV4-1 combines with J gene TRBJ1-5; D remains unclear. Germline V CDR1 and CDR2: MGHRA, YSYEKL. The V and J ends lost 1 base and 3 bases respectively, with 7 bases between them. The CDR3 consists of 14 residues.